This T cell receptor beta chain was identified during a study of cytomegalovirus exposure and HLA in healthy donors. Each donor was healthy, and each was a bone marrow donor. Primers included in the PCR were 60 Vbeta and 13 Jbeta primers. Using immunoSEQ multiplex PCR, the repertoire was profiled, and TCRdb retains in-frame clones only, with some absent. The sample holds 150,000 to 200,000 clones, more than 85% seen once. CDR3 length: 14 residues. V lost 5 bases, J lost 0 bases, and 11 bases lay in between. The germline CDR1 and CDR2 sequences are SGHAT and FQNNGV. The sequence was collected from a woman aged 18-29 years in good health and CMV-seronegative. The rearrangement links TRBV11-2 to TRBJ2-7; no firm D call. Input material: PBMCs. CDR3 nucleotide sequence: TGTGCCAGCAGCCCACGACTGGCCTCCTACGAGCAGTACTTC. This encodes CASSPRLASYEQYF.